The 9 T cell receptor beta chains below were found in one sample sequenced in a study of T cells in Graves' hyperthyroidism and ophthalmopathy. Researchers took RNA transcripts and amplified the TCR beta CDR3 regions from them. First-round RT-PCR of the TCR CDR3 relied on the HTBI primer set. TCRdb reprocessed the multiplex PCR reads via MiXCR and lists one record per CDR3 protein. The sample comprises over 650,000 distinct CDR3 sequences, roughly 15% of which are singletons, and around 8% rests with the top ten. The sequenced sample was blood. Every receptor here comes from a young man with Graves' hyperthyroidism.

J is TRBJ2-4 and V is TRBV29-1, with 11 bases identical to TRBD1. The V segment lost 6 bases and the J segment 8 bases; nucleotides outside the gene matches: 6. This CDR3 contains 13 residues. The germline CDR1 and CDR2 sequences are SQVTM and ANQGSEA. CDR3 sequence reads: CSVAGQGAYIQYF. DNA for the CDR3: TGCAGCGTCGCCGGACAGGGGGCGTACATTCAGTACTTC.

The V gene is TRBV6-5, the J gene TRBJ2-1; 8 bases fit TRBD1. J lost 8 bases, V lost 0 bases, and 12 bases had no gene match. CDR3 size: 17 residues. Germline lookup yields CDR1 MNHEY and CDR2 SVGAGI. The CDR3 DNA follows: TGTGCCAGCAGTTACTCCGGTGGACAGGGTTTATTCGATGAGCAGTTCTTC. This sequence encodes CASSYSGGQGLFDEQFF.

The rearrangement links TRBV7-9 to TRBJ1-4; D is unclear. Germline CDR1 SEHNR, CDR2 FQNEAQ (reference sequence). Trimming took off 6 bases at V and 5 bases at J, with 13 bases between the two ends. This CDR3 spans 14 amino acids. The CDR3 sequence is CASRTLGGNEKLFF. CDR3 coding DNA: TGTGCCAGCAGGACCTTGGGAGGGAATGAAAAACTGTTTTTT.

This clonotype was observed many times. The V gene is TRBV3-1, the J gene TRBJ2-5; 14 bases line up with TRBD2. Germline V gene lookup returns CDR1 LGHDT and CDR2 YNNKEL (reference sequence). The V and J ends lost 2 bases and 5 bases, in that order; junction bases with no gene match: 10. This CDR3 is built from 18 residues. Here the CDR3 reads CASSQRSGTSGRGETQYF. CDR3 bases: TGTGCCAGCAGCCAAAGATCCGGGACTAGCGGGAGAGGGGAGACCCAGTACTTC.

This clonotype has a handful of counts. The CDR3 protein is CATSREGGANTEAFF. The CDR3 nucleotides are TGTGCCACCAGCAGAGAGGGGGGGGCGAACACTGAAGCTTTCTTT. The chain has TRBV15 and TRBJ1-1; D is perhaps TRBD1 (6 bases). The CDR3 runs 15 residues. CDR1 and CDR2 from the germline V gene are LNHNV and YYDKDF (reference sequence). Trimming removed 0 bases from V and 1 base from J, with 9 bases in between.

Ten or more counts support this clonotype. The rearrangement links TRBV10-2 to TRBJ2-5; D is possibly TRBD1 (6 bases). The CDR3 length is 13 residues. Germline V CDR1 and CDR2: WSHSY, SAAADI. Between the trimmed V and J ends, which lost 4 bases and 3 bases, there was a span of 9 bases. DNA for the CDR3: TGCGCCAGCAGTGTACAGGGTGAAGAGACCCAGTACTTC. This sequence encodes CASSVQGEETQYF.

V gene TRBV11-2 combines with J gene TRBJ2-3; maybe TRBD2 (6 bases). The germline V gene has CDR1 SGHAT and CDR2 FQNNGV. Trimming pared 6 bases from V and 2 bases from J, leaving 15 bases between. The CDR3 sequence is 15 residues long. Here the CDR3 DNA reads TGTGCCAGCAGGCCAGCCAGCGGGTACACAGATACGCAGTATTTT. Amino acid sequence: CASRPASGYTDTQYF. Combining the CDR3 with reference TRBV11-2 and TRBJ2-3 gives the whole variable domain EAGVAQSPRYKIIEKRQSVAFWCNPISGHATLYWYQQILGQGPKLLIQFQNNGVVDDSQLPKDRFSAERLKGVDSTLKIQPAKLEDSAVYLCASRPASGYTDTQYFGPGTRLTVL.

In its sample, this clonotype was seen many times. V and J are TRBV2 and TRBJ2-1, with 7 nucleotides matching TRBD1. Germline V gives CDR1 SNHLY, CDR2 FYNNEI. This CDR3 contains 14 residues. With V trimmed by 6 bases and J by 8 bases, 10 bases remained unmatched. CDR3: CASSAPGTDDEQFF. The CDR3 DNA sequence: TGTGCCAGCAGCGCCCCCGGGACAGACGATGAGCAGTTCTTC.

This clonotype occurred a few times. The chain couples TRBV13 to TRBJ2-1; the match to TRBD2 covers 10 bases. Unmatched junction bases numbered 7, after V lost 5 bases and J lost 3 bases. CDR1 is PRHDT, CDR2 FYEKMQ, per germline (reference sequence). The CDR3 has 16 amino acids. CDR3 region: CASSPTTSGVYNEQFF. CDR3 nucleotide sequence: TGTGCCAGCAGCCCCACTACTAGCGGGGTCTACAATGAGCAGTTCTTC.